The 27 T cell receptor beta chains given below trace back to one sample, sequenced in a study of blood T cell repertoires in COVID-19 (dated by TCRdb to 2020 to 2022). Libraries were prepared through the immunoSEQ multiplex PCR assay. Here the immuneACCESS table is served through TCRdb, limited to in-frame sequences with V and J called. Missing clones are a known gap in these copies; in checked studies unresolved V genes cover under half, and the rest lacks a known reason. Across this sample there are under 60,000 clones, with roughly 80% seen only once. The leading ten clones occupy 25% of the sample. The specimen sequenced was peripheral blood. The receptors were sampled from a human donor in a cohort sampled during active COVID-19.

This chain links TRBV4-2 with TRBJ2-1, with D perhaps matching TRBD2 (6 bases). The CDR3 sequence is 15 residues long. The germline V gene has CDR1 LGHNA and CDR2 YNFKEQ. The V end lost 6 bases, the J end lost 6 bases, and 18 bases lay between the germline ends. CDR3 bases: TGTGCCAGCAGTGTAAGGCGGGAAGGGACCAATGAGCAGTTCTTC. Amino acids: CASSVRREGTNEQFF.

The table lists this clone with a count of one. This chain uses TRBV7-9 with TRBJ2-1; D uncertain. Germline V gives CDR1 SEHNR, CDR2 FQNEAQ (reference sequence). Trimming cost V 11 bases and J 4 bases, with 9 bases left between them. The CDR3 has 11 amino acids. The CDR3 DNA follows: TGTGCCCTACAGCAGTACAATGAGCAGTTCTTC. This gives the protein CALQQYNEQFF.

This CDR3 reads CASSQGGLDQPQHF. The DNA for the CDR3 is TGTGCCAGCAGCCAAGGAGGGTTAGACCAGCCCCAGCATTTT. V and J are TRBV3-1 (or the pseudogene TRBV3-2) and TRBJ1-5, with unresolved D. Looked up from germline, CDR1 is LGHDT and CDR2 is YNNKEL (reference sequence). V lost 1 base and J lost 7, with 11 bases in between. This CDR3 has 14 residues.

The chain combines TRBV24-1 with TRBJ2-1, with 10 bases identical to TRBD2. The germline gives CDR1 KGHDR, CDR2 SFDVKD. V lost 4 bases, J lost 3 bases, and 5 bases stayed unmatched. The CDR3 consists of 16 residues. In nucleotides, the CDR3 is TGTGCCACCAGTGACCCTAGCGGGAGAGTCTACAATGAGCAGTTCTTC. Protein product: CATSDPSGRVYNEQFF.

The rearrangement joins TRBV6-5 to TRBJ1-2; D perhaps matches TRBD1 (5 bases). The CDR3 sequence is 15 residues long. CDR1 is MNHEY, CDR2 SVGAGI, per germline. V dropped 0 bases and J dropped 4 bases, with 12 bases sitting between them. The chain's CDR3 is CASSYSNRGTYGYTF. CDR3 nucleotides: TGTGCCAGCAGTTACTCTAACCGGGGGACCTATGGCTACACCTTC.

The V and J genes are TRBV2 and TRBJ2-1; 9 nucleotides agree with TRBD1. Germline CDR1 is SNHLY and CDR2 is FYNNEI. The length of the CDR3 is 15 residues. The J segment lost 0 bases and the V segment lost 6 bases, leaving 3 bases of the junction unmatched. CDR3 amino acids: CASRGQGSSYNEQFF. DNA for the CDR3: TGTGCCAGCAGGGGACAGGGAAGCTCCTACAATGAGCAGTTCTTC.

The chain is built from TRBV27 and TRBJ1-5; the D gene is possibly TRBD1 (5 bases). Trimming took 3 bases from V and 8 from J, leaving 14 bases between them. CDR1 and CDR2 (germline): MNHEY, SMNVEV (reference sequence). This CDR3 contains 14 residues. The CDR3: CASSFLRGREPQHF. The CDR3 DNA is TGTGCCAGCAGTTTTCTAAGGGGTAGGGAGCCCCAGCATTTT.

This CDR3 reads CASSLLVAGDTGELFF. The CDR3 DNA sequence: TGTGCCAGCAGCTTGTTGGTAGCGGGGGACACCGGGGAGCTGTTTTTT. This rearrangement joins TRBV5-4 to TRBJ2-2; 9 bases fit TRBD2. Germline trimming cut 1 base from V and 3 bases from J; bases unmatched to any gene: 4. The germline CDR1 and CDR2 sequences are SGHNT and YYREEE (reference sequence). This CDR3 comprises 16 residues. Variable domain in full (rest from reference TRBV5-4 and TRBJ2-2): ETGVTQSPTHLIKTRGQQVTLRCSSQSGHNTVSWYQQALGQGPQFIFQYYREEENGRGNFPPRFSGLQFPNYSSELNVNALELDDSALYLCASSLLVAGDTGELFFGEGSRLTVL.

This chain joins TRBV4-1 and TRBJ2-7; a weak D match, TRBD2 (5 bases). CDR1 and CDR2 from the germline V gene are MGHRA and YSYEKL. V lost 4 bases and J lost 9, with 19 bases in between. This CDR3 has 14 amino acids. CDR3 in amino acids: CASSPTGTNERQYF. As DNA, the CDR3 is TGCGCCAGCAGCCCGACGGGAACTAACGAGCGGCAGTACTTC.

This CDR3 reads CASSRWAGGEKLFF. The CDR3 DNA reads TGTGCCAGCAGCCGCTGGGCAGGGGGGGAAAAACTGTTTTTT. This chain connects TRBV7-2 to TRBJ1-4, with 7 bases fitting TRBD1. The CDR3 length is 14 residues. Trimming took 5 bases from V and 8 from J; bases not matched to a gene: 8. Germline lookup yields CDR1 SGHTA and CDR2 FQGNSA.

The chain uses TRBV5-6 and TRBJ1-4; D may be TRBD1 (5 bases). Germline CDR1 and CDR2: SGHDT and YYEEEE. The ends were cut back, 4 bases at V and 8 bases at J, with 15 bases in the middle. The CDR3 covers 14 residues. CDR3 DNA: TGTGCCAGCAGCCTTGGGGGAGGAATAGAAAAACTGTTTTTT. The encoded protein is CASSLGGGIEKLFF.

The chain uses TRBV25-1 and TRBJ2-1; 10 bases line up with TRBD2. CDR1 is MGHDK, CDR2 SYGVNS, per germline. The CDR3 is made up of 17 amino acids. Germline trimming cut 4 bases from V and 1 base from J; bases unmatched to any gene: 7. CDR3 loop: CASSGPLAGASYNEQFF. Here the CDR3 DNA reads TGTGCCAGCAGTGGGCCCCTAGCGGGAGCATCCTACAATGAGCAGTTCTTC.

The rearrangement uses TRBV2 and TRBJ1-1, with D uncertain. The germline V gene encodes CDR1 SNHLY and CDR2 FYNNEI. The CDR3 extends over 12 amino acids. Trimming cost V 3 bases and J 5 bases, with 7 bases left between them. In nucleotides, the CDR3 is TGTGCCAGCAGTGACCGGTGGACTGAAGCTTTCTTT. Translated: CASSDRWTEAFF. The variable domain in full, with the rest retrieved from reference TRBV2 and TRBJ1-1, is EPEVTQTPSHQVTQMGQEVILRCVPISNHLYFYWYRQILGQKVEFLVSFYNNEISEKSEIFDDQFSVERPDGSNFTLKIRSTKLEDSAMYFCASSDRWTEAFFGQGTRLTVV.

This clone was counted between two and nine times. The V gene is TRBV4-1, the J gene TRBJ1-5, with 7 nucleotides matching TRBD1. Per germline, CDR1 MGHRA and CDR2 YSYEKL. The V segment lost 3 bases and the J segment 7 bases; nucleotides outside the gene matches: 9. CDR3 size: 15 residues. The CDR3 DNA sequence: TGCGCCAGCAGCCAGACGACAGGGTTCGGACAGCCCCAGCATTTT. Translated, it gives CASSQTTGFGQPQHF.

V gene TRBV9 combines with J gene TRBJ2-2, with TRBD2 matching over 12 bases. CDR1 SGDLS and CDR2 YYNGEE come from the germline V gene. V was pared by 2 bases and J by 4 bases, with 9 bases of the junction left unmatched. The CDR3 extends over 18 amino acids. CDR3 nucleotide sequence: TGTGCCAGCAGCGTGACCGGGACTAGCGGGTCGGGCACCGGGGAGCTGTTTTTT. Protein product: CASSVTGTSGSGTGELFF.

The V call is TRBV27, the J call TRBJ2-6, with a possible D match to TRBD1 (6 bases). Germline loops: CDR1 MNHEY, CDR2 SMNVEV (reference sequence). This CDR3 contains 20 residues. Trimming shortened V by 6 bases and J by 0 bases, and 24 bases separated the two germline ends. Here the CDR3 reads CASSLRVHNREHSGANVLTF. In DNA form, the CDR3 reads TGTGCCAGCAGCCTGCGGGTACACAACAGGGAACACTCTGGGGCCAACGTCCTGACTTTC.

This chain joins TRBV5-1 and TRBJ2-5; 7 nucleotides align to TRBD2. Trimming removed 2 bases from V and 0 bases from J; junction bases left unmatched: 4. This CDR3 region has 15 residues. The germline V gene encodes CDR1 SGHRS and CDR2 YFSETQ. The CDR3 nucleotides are TGCGCCAGCAGCTTTACGGGAGGAAACCAAGAGACCCAGTACTTC. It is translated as CASSFTGGNQETQYF. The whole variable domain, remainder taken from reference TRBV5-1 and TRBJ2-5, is KAGVTQTPRYLIKTRGQQVTLSCSPISGHRSVSWYQQTPGQGLQFLFEYFSETQRNKGNFPGRFSGRQFSNSRSEMNVSTLELGDSALYLCASSFTGGNQETQYFGPGTRLLVL.

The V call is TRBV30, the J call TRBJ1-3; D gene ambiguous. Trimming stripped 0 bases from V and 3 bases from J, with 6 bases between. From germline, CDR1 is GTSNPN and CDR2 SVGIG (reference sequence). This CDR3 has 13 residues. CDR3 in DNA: TGTGCCTGGAGTGTCGTTGTTGGAAACACCATATATTTT. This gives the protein CAWSVVVGNTIYF.

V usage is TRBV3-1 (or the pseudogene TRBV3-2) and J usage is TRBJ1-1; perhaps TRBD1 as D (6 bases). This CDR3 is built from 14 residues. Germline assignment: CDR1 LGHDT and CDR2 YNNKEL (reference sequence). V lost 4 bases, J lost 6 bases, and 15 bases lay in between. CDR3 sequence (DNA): TGTGCCAGCAGCCCAAGTAGTGGGGGCGCTGAAGCTTTCTTT. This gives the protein CASSPSSGGAEAFF.

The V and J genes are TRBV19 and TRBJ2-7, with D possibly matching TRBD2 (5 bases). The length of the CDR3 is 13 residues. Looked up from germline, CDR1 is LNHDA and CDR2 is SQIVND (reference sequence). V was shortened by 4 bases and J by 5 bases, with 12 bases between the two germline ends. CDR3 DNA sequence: TGTGCCAGTAGTAGAGGGCAGAAGGACGAGCAGTACTTC. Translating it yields CASSRGQKDEQYF.

The CDR3 coding sequence is TGTGCCAGCAGTGAATCTACCGGGGAGCTGTTTTTT. Residues: CASSESTGELFF. This chain connects TRBV25-1 to TRBJ2-2; D gene uncertain. CDR3 length: 12 residues. Germline CDR1 MGHDK, CDR2 SYGVNS. The ends were cut back, 1 base at V and 5 bases at J, with 2 bases in the middle.

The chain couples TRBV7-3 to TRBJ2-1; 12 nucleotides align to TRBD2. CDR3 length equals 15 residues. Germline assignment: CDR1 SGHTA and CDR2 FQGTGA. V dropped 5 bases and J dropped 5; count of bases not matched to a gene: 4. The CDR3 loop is CASSLTSGSNNEQFF. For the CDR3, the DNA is TGTGCCAGCAGCCTGACTAGCGGGAGTAACAATGAGCAGTTCTTC.

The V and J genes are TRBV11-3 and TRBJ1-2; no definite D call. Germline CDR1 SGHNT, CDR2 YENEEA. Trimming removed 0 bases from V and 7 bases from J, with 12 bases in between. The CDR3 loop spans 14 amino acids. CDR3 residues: CASSLEFMEGGYTF. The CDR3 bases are TGTGCCAGCAGCTTAGAATTCATGGAGGGTGGCTACACCTTC.

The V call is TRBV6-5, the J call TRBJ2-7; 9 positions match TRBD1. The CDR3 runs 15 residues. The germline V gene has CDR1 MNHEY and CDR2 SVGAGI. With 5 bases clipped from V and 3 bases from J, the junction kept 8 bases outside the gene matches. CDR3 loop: CASSLGGTGNYEQYF. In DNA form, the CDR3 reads TGTGCCAGCAGTCTGGGGGGGACAGGGAACTACGAGCAGTACTTC.

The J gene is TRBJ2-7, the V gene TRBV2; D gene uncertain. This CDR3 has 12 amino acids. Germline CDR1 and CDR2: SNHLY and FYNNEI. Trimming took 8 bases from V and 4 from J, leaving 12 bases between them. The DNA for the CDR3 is TGTGCCAGCTTAAAAGGAGAATACGAGCAGTACTTC. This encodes CASLKGEYEQYF.

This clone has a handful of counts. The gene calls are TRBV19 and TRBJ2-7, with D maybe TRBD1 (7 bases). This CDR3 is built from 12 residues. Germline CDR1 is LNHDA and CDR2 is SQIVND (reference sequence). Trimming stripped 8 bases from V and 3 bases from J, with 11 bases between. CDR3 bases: TGTGCCAGTGCGGGACAGAACTACGAGCAGTACTTC. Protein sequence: CASAGQNYEQYF. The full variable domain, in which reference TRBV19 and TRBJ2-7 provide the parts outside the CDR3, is DGGITQSPKYLFRKEGQNVTLSCEQNLNHDAMYWYRQDPGQGLRLIYYSQIVNDFQKGDIAEGYSVSREKKESFPLTVTSAQKNPTAFYLCASAGQNYEQYFGPGTRLTVT.

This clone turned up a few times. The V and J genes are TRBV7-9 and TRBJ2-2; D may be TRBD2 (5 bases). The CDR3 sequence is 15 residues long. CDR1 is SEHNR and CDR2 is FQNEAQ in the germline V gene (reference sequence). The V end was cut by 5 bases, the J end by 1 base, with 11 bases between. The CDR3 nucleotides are TGTGCCAGCAGCCCCCGGACTGGGAACACCGGGGAGCTGTTTTTT. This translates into CASSPRTGNTGELFF.